Below are 11 T cell receptor beta chains sequenced from a single sample in a study of T cells in tuberculosis. Regarding time point: new active TB diagnosis, blood taken before or within 7 days of starting treatment. Clones were read by immunoSEQ multiplex PCR, and TCRdb kept only the in-frame ones, dropping some. The data contain tens of thousands of clones, approximately 93% of them singletons. Sequenced material: PBMCs, taken at tuberculosis diagnosis. The receptor set was obtained from an adult with tuberculosis.

The V gene is TRBV28, the J gene TRBJ1-1; TRBD1 matches at 8 bases. Germline V gene lookup returns CDR1 MDHEN and CDR2 SYDVKM. The CDR3 consists of 12 residues. V shed 8 bases, J shed 4 bases, and the junction held 3 bases outside the gene matches. CDR3 sequence reads: CASVDRATEAFF. CDR3 nucleotide sequence: TGTGCCAGCGTGGACAGGGCCACTGAAGCTTTCTTT.

V and J are TRBV5-1 and TRBJ2-3, with 9 bases aligning to TRBD2. Looked up from germline, CDR1 is SGHRS and CDR2 is YFSETQ. With V trimmed by 1 base and J by 6 bases, 9 bases remained unmatched. This CDR3 contains 16 residues. CDR3 sequence (DNA): TGCGCCAGCAGCTTGAGAGGCGGGGGGGCCAGGGATACGCAGTATTTT. This sequence encodes CASSLRGGGARDTQYF. The whole variable domain, filled in from reference TRBV5-1 and TRBJ2-3, reads KAGVTQTPRYLIKTRGQQVTLSCSPISGHRSVSWYQQTPGQGLQFLFEYFSETQRNKGNFPGRFSGRQFSNSRSEMNVSTLELGDSALYLCASSLRGGGARDTQYFGPGTRLTVL.

This chain uses TRBV7-2 with TRBJ1-2, with a weak D call TRBD1 (5 bases). Per germline, CDR1 SGHTA and CDR2 FQGNSA. The V gene lost 7 bases and the J gene lost 4 bases, with 13 bases spanning the gap. The CDR3 covers 13 residues. DNA of the CDR3: TGTGCCAGCATCGAATTCGGGGGCTATGGCTACACCTTC. This translates into CASIEFGGYGYTF. The whole variable domain, filled in from reference TRBV7-2 and TRBJ1-2, reads GAGVSQSPSNKVTEKGKDVELRCDPISGHTALYWYRQSLGQGLEFLIYFQGNSAPDKSGLPSDRFSAERTGGSVSTLTIQRTQQEDSAVYLCASIEFGGYGYTFGSGTRLTVV.

V and J are TRBV4-3 and TRBJ2-3; tentatively, D is TRBD2 (6 bases). Trimming pared 2 bases from V and 0 bases from J, leaving 9 bases between. From germline, CDR1 is LGHNA and CDR2 YSLEER. The CDR3 runs to 15 residues. DNA of the CDR3: TGCGCCAGCAGCCAAATCGCGGGGAGCACAGATACGCAGTATTTT. This gives the protein CASSQIAGSTDTQYF.

The CDR3 nucleotides read TGCGCCAGCAGCTTGGGTCGGGTCGTCGCTGGCTACACCTTC. Translated: CASSLGRVVAGYTF. This chain links TRBV5-1 with TRBJ1-2; D gene uncertain. Trimming stripped 0 bases from V and 7 bases from J, with 13 bases between. CDR1 and CDR2 from the germline V gene are SGHRS and YFSETQ. There are 14 residues in the CDR3.

This chain uses TRBV4-1 with TRBJ2-7, with 8 bases identical to TRBD1. The V gene end was trimmed by 1 base and the J gene end by 4 bases; junction bases not matched to a gene: 3. CDR1 and CDR2 (germline): MGHRA, YSYEKL. This CDR3 has 14 amino acids. The CDR3 sequence is CASSQGTGFYEQYF. The DNA of the CDR3 is TGCGCCAGCAGCCAAGGGACAGGGTTTTACGAGCAGTACTTC.

This clone was seen once. CDR3 bases: TGTGCCAGCAGGACAGAGGTAGGACAGCCCCAGCATTTT. It codes for CASRTEVGQPQHF. The chain combines TRBV6-6 with TRBJ1-5; possible D gene TRBD1, 5 bases. V was pared by 6 bases and J by 7 bases, with 13 bases between. The CDR3 is 13 amino acids. CDR1 and CDR2 (germline): MNHNY, SVGAGI (reference sequence).

The rearrangement links TRBV18 to TRBJ2-3, with D perhaps matching TRBD2 (6 bases). CDR1 and CDR2 from the germline V gene are KGHSH and LQKENI. Between the trimmed V and J ends, which lost 5 bases and 4 bases, there was a span of 13 bases. The length of the CDR3 is 14 residues. CDR3 sequence reads: CASSANSGPDTQYF. Written as DNA, the CDR3 is TGTGCCAGCTCAGCGAATAGCGGTCCAGATACGCAGTATTTT.

The chain combines TRBV25-1 with TRBJ2-1; 10 nucleotides match TRBD2. V lost 6 bases to trimming and J lost 6 bases; unmatched junction nucleotides: 8. CDR1 and CDR2 from the germline V gene are MGHDK and SYGVNS. The CDR3 length is 15 residues. For the CDR3, the DNA is TGTGCCAGCAGAAAACCGGGACTAGCGTTCAATGAGCAGTTCTTC. Amino acid sequence: CASRKPGLAFNEQFF.

The chain recombines TRBV30 with TRBJ2-1; TRBD2 is a possible D gene (6 bases). This CDR3 spans 14 amino acids. Trimming took 0 bases from V and 6 from J, leaving 12 bases between them. The germline gives CDR1 GTSNPN, CDR2 SVGIG (reference sequence). CDR3 sequence: CAWSVGGAGNEQFF. The CDR3, as DNA: TGTGCCTGGAGTGTAGGAGGGGCGGGCAATGAGCAGTTCTTC. The whole variable domain, remainder taken from reference TRBV30 and TRBJ2-1, is SQTIHQWPATLVQPVGSPLSLECTVEGTSNPNLYWYRQAAGRGLQLLFYSVGIGQISSEVPQNLSASRPQDRQFILSSKKLLLSDSGFYLCAWSVGGAGNEQFFGPGTRLTVL.

The chain links TRBV29-1 to TRBJ1-2, with 9 bases that match TRBD1. The CDR3 runs to 11 residues. CDR1 SQVTM and CDR2 ANQGSEA come from the germline V gene. With 1 base clipped from V and 13 bases from J, the junction kept 4 bases outside the gene matches. CDR3 DNA sequence: TGCAGCGTTGAAGTTGGGGGACAGGGCACCTTC. The encoded protein is CSVEVGGQGTF.